This is a list of T cell receptor beta chains from one sample in a study of regulatory T cells in long-lasting Graves disease. TCRdb reprocessed the multiplex PCR reads via MiXCR and lists one record per CDR3 protein. The sample yields almost 450,000 distinct CDR3 sequences, about a sixth seen once. Another study also made use of these data, one on T cells in Graves' hyperthyroidism and ophthalmopathy.

Sequenced here: peripheral blood mononuclear cells (PBMCs), sampled at new diagnosis, from a patient treated with antithyroid drugs. The receptors were sampled from a young woman with Graves disease. Each CDR3 is given with its conserved first and last residue. Fields, in order: clone size, D gene, J gene, V gene, CDR3 DNA, CDR3 protein. D genes are given only for firm matches. Not all rows give a size; the values are once, few, many and, for expanded clones, a class.

clone_size: NA
d_call: NA
j_call: TRBJ1-6
v_call: TRBV5-1
cdr3_nt: TGCGCCAGCAGCTACAGCGGGTCACCCCTCCACTTT
cdr3_aa: CASSYSGSPLHF

clone_size: NA
d_call: TRBD2
j_call: TRBJ2-1
v_call: TRBV3-1
cdr3_nt: TGTGCCAGCAGCCAAGATATGCGGGAGGTGAGGAGTGAGCAGTTCTTC
cdr3_aa: CASSQDMREVRSEQFF

clone_size: many
d_call: TRBD1
j_call: TRBJ2-1
v_call: TRBV12-3/TRBV12-4
cdr3_nt: TGTGCCAGCAGTTCCATCGGACAGGGCTTAGGCAATGAGCAGTTCTTC
cdr3_aa: CASSSIGQGLGNEQFF

clone_size: many
d_call: NA
j_call: TRBJ1-1
v_call: TRBV28
cdr3_nt: TGTGCCAGCAGTCTCACCACAGGGTGGGCGAACACTGAAGCTTTCTTT
cdr3_aa: CASSLTTGWANTEAFF

clone_size: NA
d_call: NA
j_call: TRBJ2-3
v_call: TRBV24-1
cdr3_nt: TGTGCCACCAGACCGGCGGAGGGGAGCACAGATACGCAGTATTTT
cdr3_aa: CATRPAEGSTDTQYF

clone_size: few
d_call: TRBD2
j_call: TRBJ2-3
v_call: TRBV19
cdr3_nt: TGTGCTACTTCCAGTAGCGGGAGGCCAGATACGCAGTATTTT
cdr3_aa: CATSSSGRPDTQYF

clone_size: many
d_call: NA
j_call: TRBJ1-5
v_call: TRBV27
cdr3_nt: TGTGCCAGCGCCATAGCGGGTCAGCCCCAGCATTTT
cdr3_aa: CASAIAGQPQHF

clone_size: many
d_call: TRBD2
j_call: TRBJ2-7
v_call: TRBV3-1
cdr3_nt: TGTGCCAGCAGCCAAGCAATCCGGGACTACGGAGCCTACGAGCAGTACTTC
cdr3_aa: CASSQAIRDYGAYEQYF

clone_size: NA
d_call: NA
j_call: TRBJ2-7
v_call: TRBV19
cdr3_nt: TGTGCCAGTAGTATAGATGTGCGGGGAGAGCCATACGAGCAGTACTTC
cdr3_aa: CASSIDVRGEPYEQYF

clone_size: NA
d_call: NA
j_call: TRBJ2-7
v_call: TRBV2
cdr3_nt: TGTGCCAGCAGGGACCACAGGAATTCCTACGAGCAGTACTTC
cdr3_aa: CASRDHRNSYEQYF

clone_size: NA
d_call: NA
j_call: TRBJ1-5
v_call: TRBV15
cdr3_nt: TGTGCCACCAGCAGACTTACACCAGGGGCGAATCAGCCCCAGCATTTT
cdr3_aa: CATSRLTPGANQPQHF

clone_size: NA
d_call: NA
j_call: TRBJ1-3
v_call: TRBV7-2
cdr3_nt: TGTGCCAGCAGCTTACCGGCCGGACGGTCGGACACCATATATTTT
cdr3_aa: CASSLPAGRSDTIYF

clone_size: NA
d_call: NA
j_call: TRBJ2-1
v_call: TRBV9
cdr3_nt: TGTGCCAGCAGCGTAGGTTGGGATGAGCAGTTCTTC
cdr3_aa: CASSVGWDEQFF

clone_size: many
d_call: TRBD2
j_call: TRBJ2-2
v_call: TRBV27
cdr3_nt: TGTGCCAGCATTGGGCGGGGGTCAAACACCGGGGAGCTGTTTTTT
cdr3_aa: CASIGRGSNTGELFF

clone_size: many
d_call: NA
j_call: TRBJ1-3
v_call: TRBV11-2
cdr3_nt: TGTGCCAGCAGCTTAGAGTGGGTTGGAAACACCATATATTTT
cdr3_aa: CASSLEWVGNTIYF

clone_size: NA
d_call: TRBD2
j_call: TRBJ2-7
v_call: TRBV7-3
cdr3_nt: TGTGCCAGCAGCATTAGCGGGAGGGCCTTCTACGAGCAGTACTTC
cdr3_aa: CASSISGRAFYEQYF

clone_size: few
d_call: NA
j_call: TRBJ2-2
v_call: TRBV4-1
cdr3_nt: TGCGCCAGCAGCCAATTGCCTAGCTCGTCCGGGGAGCTGTTTTTT
cdr3_aa: CASSQLPSSSGELFF

clone_size: many
d_call: NA
j_call: TRBJ2-3
v_call: TRBV14
cdr3_nt: TGTGCCAGCAGTGGGGCGAATTTTATAGGGTTCACAGATACGCAGTATTTT
cdr3_aa: CASSGANFIGFTDTQYF

clone_size: many
d_call: TRBD2
j_call: TRBJ2-1
v_call: TRBV6-1
cdr3_nt: TGTGCCAGCAGTACGGCTAGCGGGAGTAAGGGTGAGCAGTTCTTC
cdr3_aa: CASSTASGSKGEQFF

clone_size: few
d_call: NA
j_call: TRBJ2-3
v_call: TRBV10-3
cdr3_nt: TGTGCCACCGACCCAGGATTTGACAGTCTAACAGATACGCAGTATTTT
cdr3_aa: CATDPGFDSLTDTQYF

clone_size: few
d_call: NA
j_call: TRBJ2-5
v_call: TRBV9
cdr3_nt: TGTGCCAGCAGCGTAGACATCGTCCAAGAGACCCAGTACTTC
cdr3_aa: CASSVDIVQETQYF

clone_size: NA
d_call: NA
j_call: TRBJ2-1
v_call: TRBV9
cdr3_nt: TGTGCCAGCAGCGTATGGGGGGGCATTAATGAGCAGTTCTTC
cdr3_aa: CASSVWGGINEQFF

clone_size: many
d_call: NA
j_call: TRBJ1-2
v_call: TRBV28
cdr3_nt: TGTGCCAGCAGTCCCTACGGAGGGGGTGGTGGCTACACCTTC
cdr3_aa: CASSPYGGGGGYTF

clone_size: NA
d_call: NA
j_call: TRBJ1-5
v_call: TRBV7-6
cdr3_nt: TGTGCCAGCAGTTATACAAGGAATCAGCCCCAGCATTTT
cdr3_aa: CASSYTRNQPQHF

clone_size: many
d_call: TRBD1
j_call: TRBJ2-1
v_call: TRBV9
cdr3_nt: TGTGCCAGCAGCGTAGGGACAGGGACTGGCAATGAGCAGTTCTTC
cdr3_aa: CASSVGTGTGNEQFF

clone_size: many
d_call: NA
j_call: TRBJ1-6
v_call: TRBV11-2
cdr3_nt: TGTGCCAGCAGCTTAGGTTCTGTGTCACCCCTCCACTTT
cdr3_aa: CASSLGSVSPLHF

clone_size: many
d_call: TRBD1
j_call: TRBJ1-2
v_call: TRBV28
cdr3_nt: TGTGCCAGCATCCTCGGACAGGGTCTCGGCTACACCTTC
cdr3_aa: CASILGQGLGYTF

clone_size: NA
d_call: TRBD2
j_call: TRBJ2-5
v_call: TRBV19
cdr3_nt: TGTGCCAGTAGTATACTAGCGGGACAAGAGACCCAGTACTTC
cdr3_aa: CASSILAGQETQYF

clone_size: NA
d_call: NA
j_call: TRBJ2-7
v_call: TRBV5-5
cdr3_nt: TGTGCCAGCAGCCTACGGGGGTTGGGCTACGAGCAGTACTTC
cdr3_aa: CASSLRGLGYEQYF

clone_size: few
d_call: NA
j_call: TRBJ1-2
v_call: TRBV5-1
cdr3_nt: TGCGCCAGCAGAGGCCTTCAGGGTAAAATTGAGGGCTACACCTTC
cdr3_aa: CASRGLQGKIEGYTF

clone_size: many
d_call: NA
j_call: TRBJ2-3
v_call: TRBV2
cdr3_nt: TGTGCCAGCAGCGAGGAATTTAGCGGAAGCACAGATACGCAGTATTTT
cdr3_aa: CASSEEFSGSTDTQYF

clone_size: many
d_call: NA
j_call: TRBJ2-1
v_call: TRBV5-8
cdr3_nt: TGTGCCAGCAGCCGTACAATCTACAATGAGCAGTTCTTC
cdr3_aa: CASSRTIYNEQFF

clone_size: many
d_call: NA
j_call: TRBJ2-5
v_call: TRBV6-1
cdr3_nt: TGTGCCAGCAGTGTAATGGTCGCGGAGACCCAGTACTTC
cdr3_aa: CASSVMVAETQYF